This TCR beta chain was captured by sequencing in a study of cytomegalovirus exposure and HLA in healthy donors (dated 2017 in TCRdb). With regard to the full study: According to an earlier analysis of 587 of the donors, some 180 million T cells yielded 117 million unique TCR beta sequences and about 300 Gb of sequence data. In a later analysis, previously published TCR beta repertoires from hundreds of donors were re-analyzed and high-resolution HLA genotyping was added so that TCR occurrence patterns could be studied. Along with the approximately 700-subject first cohort, a separate validation cohort of roughly 110 different subjects was used. In an earlier analysis of roughly 600 of the donors, high-throughput TCR beta sequencing was used to judge whether each TCR beta V gene segment behaved as functional or pseudogenic. Roughly five DR-DQ haplotypes were handled as single units for association and clustering because linkage in the cohort was strong. Of the roughly 400 genotyped donors, 65% to 90% were placed in the genetic ancestry cluster associated with self-reported Caucasian donors. Typing coverage varied by locus: 629-630 donors for A, B, C, DRB1 and DQB1; about 520 for DQA1; about 590 for DPA1; some 470 for DPB1. Rather than using new phenotypic data, the later analysis identified candidate immune exposures from TCR beta sequences and from how often those sequences occurred across donors. In a later genetic analysis, genome-wide SNP genotypes for about three fifths of the 666 donors were used, and that subset was treated as a discovery cohort. An early release that covered around 590 HLA-typed donors contained around 300 gigabases of sequencing data and 75 million to 100 million unique TCR sequences. On average, approximately 250,000 unique TCR beta nucleotide sequences were sequenced per donor among some 430 genotyped donors of the cohort, with approximately 18% of those sequences being non-productive. Alongside the repertoire data, information on donor age, sex, ethnicity and CMV serostatus was compiled. Class I and class II HLA loci were covered by the typing at four-digit resolution. The study profiled the T cell repertoires of hundreds of subjects by immunosequencing and related them to cytomegalovirus serostatus. Every discovery cohort repertoire had been produced on one sequencing platform. The study combined high-throughput TCR immunosequencing, statistical association of individual TCRs with disease status, and machine learning to predict cytomegalovirus infection status. The study was designed to test whether signatures of past pathogen exposure could be identified by cataloging public T cell receptors.

The CDR3, from cysteine to phenylalanine, totals 15 residues. The kept DNA is CDR3 alone, 45 bases in frame from the first base. The germline V gene (reference sequence) yields SGHNT for CDR1 and YYREEE for CDR2. Between the V and J ends, shortened by 1 base and 1 base respectively, the junction contains 11 bases. As concerns this clone: Its antigen specificity is not known. No qualities accompany the bases; no much larger clone lies one base away.

Broad study findings and their caveats: In a later analysis, some 17,000 TCR beta sequences were associated with specific HLA alleles at a false discovery rate of 0.05. Assigning TCR associations to individual alleles was difficult when HLA alleles, especially DR and DQ, strongly co-occurred. V-gene and J-gene trimming of TCR beta chains was associated with a missense DCLRE1C variant in a later genetic analysis, and the association was replicated in an independent cohort. Because counts were too low, some 17 rarely observed V segments, including chromosome 9 orphons, were left out of the earlier analysis of approximately 580 of the donors. In this cohort, only TCR beta chains were sequenced, and detectable features were limited by the absence of alpha or paired-chain data. A further reported finding was that TCR beta sequences accurately predicted the HLA-A and HLA-B alleles for most subjects in the first cohort. Correlated functional status among segregating V segments might be attributable to linkage disequilibrium, but an unknown experimental factor could not be ruled out. According to a later analysis, parvovirus B19, influenza, CMV and Epstein-Barr virus appeared linked to several top co-occurrence clusters. In a later genetic analysis, fewer N-insertions in productive TCRs were reported among donors in an Asian-associated ancestry cluster than the approximately 670-donor mean. The classifier was reported to diagnose cytomegalovirus status with high specificity and sensitivity in both the original and validation cohorts. Some IMGT-functional V segments, including TRBV6-2 and TRBV6-3, could not be told apart with the 87-base-pair reads, so those segments were excluded. It was suggested by the authors that the approach could potentially be generalized to other disease states and immunological phenotypes. According to a later analysis, TCR association rates differed among HLA loci, with DRB1 alleles showing the most associated TCRs and HLA-C alleles showing the fewest. The only immune exposure information available for the cohort was CMV serostatus. In vitro tests confirmed that a few of the cytomegalovirus-associated TCR beta chains recognize cytomegalovirus antigens. In a later analysis, HLA-associated TCR beta chains were found to be more clonally expanded and to have lower generation probabilities than equally common non-associated chains. In a later analysis, most CMV-associated TCR beta chains were found to appear HLA-restricted, with HLA associations seemingly driven largely by CMV exposure. Most TCR sequences were seen in very few donors, while some public TCRs were found in many individuals. Because HLA typing was missing for some donors at each locus, association tests included only the typed subset. A cluster of highly shared sequence variants was judged likely to represent a technical artifact of the sequencing pipeline. The study gave a list of under 200 TCR beta chains associated with cytomegalovirus. In an earlier analysis of some 550 of the donors, most TCR beta V segments were observed in productive rearrangements about 87% or about 30% of the time, broadly matching IMGT annotations. Roughly uniform sequencing depth across donors was assumed in presence/absence analyses, although this assumption may not hold.

In total, 600 or so healthy bone marrow donors made up the cohort. All cohort members were sampled while nominally healthy, although unrecorded immune exposures were likely present. The donor was CMV seronegative and belonged to the group of several hundred seronegative cohort members. Every donor gave a peripheral blood sample, and the peripheral blood mononuclear cells from that sample were used for TCR beta sequencing. The Qiagen DNeasy Blood Extraction Kit was used to extract genomic DNA from the blood cell samples. Library preparation used the immunoSEQ multiplex PCR assay. For the multiplex PCR, a mixture combining 60 forward primers for TCR Vbeta segments and 13 reverse primers for TCR Jbeta segments was used. A multiplex PCR assay on genomic DNA amplified the CDR3 region of rearranged TCR beta genes. The Illumina HiSeq System was used to sequence the amplified TCR beta libraries as 87-base-pair reads. Per the original workflow: In a later analysis, roughly 80 million unique TCR beta chains were counted across the approximately 620 repertoires, and about 9.9 million of these chains were shared by at least two donors. Raw reads were error-corrected and collapsed into unique sequences by a nearest-neighbor algorithm in which closely related sequences were merged to remove PCR and sequencing errors. CDR3 sequences were aligned to IMGT reference sequences to assign V, D and J gene segments. For a sequence to be retained, a match of at least six nucleotides to both a V gene segment and a J gene segment was required. Rearrangements were classified as productive when the CDR3 lacked stop codons and remained in frame with V and J, and all other rearrangements were classified as non-productive. Following IMGT convention, CDR3 was defined as the stretch from the second conserved V-encoded cysteine up to the conserved J-encoded phenylalanine. Sequences without an unambiguous match to a single V gene segment were excluded from the earlier analysis of 450 to 650 of the donors. An earlier analysis of almost 600 of the donors classified V segments as functional when productive rearrangements were above 56.7% and as segregating when the standard deviation between donors was above 5%. A statistical classification framework was developed to diagnose cytomegalovirus status using the catalog of TCR beta chain sequences. V and J gene assignment, in a later analysis, came from comparing TCR nucleotide sequences with IMGT/GENE-DB human TR gene sequences. A later analysis assigned CDR3 sequences and most-parsimonious VDJ recombination scenarios with the TCRdist pipeline. In a later analysis, each TCR beta chain was defined by its CDR3 amino acid sequence together with its V-gene family, and reads without a unique V-gene family were excluded. As a way to deal with suspected cross-contamination and a sequencing artifact, a later analysis dropped approximately 570 nucleotide sequences that were highly shared and had low generation probability. In a later analysis, a clonal expansion index was calculated for each public chain from normalized within-repertoire ranks of inferred template counts. A later analysis computed generation probabilities with a VDJ recombination model fitted to out-of-frame rearrangements, and checked the results against IGoR. In a later analysis, TCR-TCR, TCR-HLA and TCR-CMV co-occurrence was scored with hypergeometric tests, and a repertoire-size bias correction was applied to TCR pairs. A later analysis estimated false discovery rates by permuting HLA or CMV assignments 20 times. In a later analysis, co-occurring TCRs were grouped with DBSCAN, and TCRdist sequence similarity was added when clustering was performed within HLA-allele-positive subsets. Repertoires with fewer than 30,000 or more than 120,000 public chains were left out of co-occurrence clustering, as were five repertoires with anomalous nucleotide sharing. Here the immuneACCESS table is served through TCRdb, limited to in-frame sequences with V and J called. Missing clones are a known gap in these copies; in checked studies unresolved V genes cover under half, and the rest lacks a known reason. D and trimming were read from the DNA, whereas the V and J calls and clone size are those reported in that table. Within this sample are 140,000 or so clones, with 66% of them counted one time only. Of the sample, approximately 6.5% falls within the top ten clones.

Sequenced material: PBMCs. This receptor was taken from a woman in her sixties or seventies in good health and CMV-seronegative. The chain is assembled from TRBV5-4 and TRBJ2-5; TRBD1 is a weak D gene call, 5 bases matching. The encoded CDR3 is CASSLPGQTQETQYF. The nucleotides read TGTGCCAGCAGCTTGCCAGGGCAGACCCAAGAGACCCAGTACTTC.